The clone carrying this TCR beta chain came up many times. Its antigen is unknown. The CDR3 has 14 amino acids. Trimming stripped 2 bases from V and 7 bases from J, with 12 bases between. The germline CDR1 and CDR2 sequences are LNHNV and YYDKDF (reference sequence). The data were taken from a study of early T cells in non-severe SARS-CoV-2 infection. At the level of the study: The authors sequenced bulk RNA from unsorted whole blood, leaving chains unpaired. Study-wide results and limits: Using VDJdb, the matching emphasized anti-spike CD8 responses while missing private and CD4 specificities.

Individual cDNA molecules received unique molecular identifiers during library preparation. TCRdb reanalysed the 5' RACE reads using MiXCR and keeps one entry per CDR3 protein. This table holds approximately 21,000 distinct CDR3 sequences, 5.3% found once. The chain joins TRBV15 to TRBJ1-3; D may be TRBD1 (5 bases). The sample comprised whole blood. This TCR was recovered from an adult who was a healthcare worker with PCR-confirmed SARS-CoV-2 infection or an uninfected control (not recorded which). The CDR3 loop is CATSRPGLENTIYF. CDR3 sequence (DNA): TGTGCCACCAGCAGACCAGGGCTAGAGAACACCATATATTTT.